What follows describes a single T cell receptor beta chain. Here immunoSEQ multiplex PCR was the method, and the copy in TCRdb shows in-frame clones only, minus some. Among around 99,000 clones, just over 90% were seen once, and the ten largest hold 3.5% to 4.5%. This sample was included in a study of control samples from healthy donors and cancer patients. Germline V gene data show CDR1 as SGHVS and CDR2 as FQNEAQ. Trimming stripped 1 base from V and 0 bases from J, with 5 bases between. The CDR3 has 14 residues. The TCR comes from a human donor in good health. The donor label of this sample is uncertain. This chain connects TRBV7-8 to TRBJ2-3; no clear D. The specimen sequenced was blood. The CDR3 DNA reads as TGTGCCAGCAGCTTAGTAGGAAGCACAGATACGCAGTATTTT. Protein: CASSLVGSTDTQYF.